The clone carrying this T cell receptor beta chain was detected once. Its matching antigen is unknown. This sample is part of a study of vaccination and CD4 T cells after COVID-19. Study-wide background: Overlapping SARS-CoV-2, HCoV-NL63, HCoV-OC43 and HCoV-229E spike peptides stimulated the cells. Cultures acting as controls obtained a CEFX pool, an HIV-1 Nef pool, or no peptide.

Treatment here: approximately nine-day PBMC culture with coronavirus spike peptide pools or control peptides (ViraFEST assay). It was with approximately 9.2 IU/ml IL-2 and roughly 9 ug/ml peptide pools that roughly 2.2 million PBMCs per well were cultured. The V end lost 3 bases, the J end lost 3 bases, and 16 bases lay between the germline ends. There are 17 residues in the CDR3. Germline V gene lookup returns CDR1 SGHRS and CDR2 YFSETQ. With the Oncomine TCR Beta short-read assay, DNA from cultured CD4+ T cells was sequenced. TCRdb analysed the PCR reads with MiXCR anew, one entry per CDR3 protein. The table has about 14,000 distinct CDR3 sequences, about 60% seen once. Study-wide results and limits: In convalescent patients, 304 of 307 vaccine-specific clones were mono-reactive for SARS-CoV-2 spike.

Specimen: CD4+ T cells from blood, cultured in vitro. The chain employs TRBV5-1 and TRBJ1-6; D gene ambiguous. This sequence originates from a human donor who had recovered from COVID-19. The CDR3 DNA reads TGCGCCAGCAGCTCCGTAGTGGGCAGAAACTATAATTCACCCCTCCACTTT. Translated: CASSSVVGRNYNSPLHF. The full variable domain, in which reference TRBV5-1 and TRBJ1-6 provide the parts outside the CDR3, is KAGVTQTPRYLIKTRGQQVTLSCSPISGHRSVSWYQQTPGQGLQFLFEYFSETQRNKGNFPGRFSGRQFSNSRSEMNVSTLELGDSALYLCASSSVVGRNYNSPLHFGNGTRLTVT.